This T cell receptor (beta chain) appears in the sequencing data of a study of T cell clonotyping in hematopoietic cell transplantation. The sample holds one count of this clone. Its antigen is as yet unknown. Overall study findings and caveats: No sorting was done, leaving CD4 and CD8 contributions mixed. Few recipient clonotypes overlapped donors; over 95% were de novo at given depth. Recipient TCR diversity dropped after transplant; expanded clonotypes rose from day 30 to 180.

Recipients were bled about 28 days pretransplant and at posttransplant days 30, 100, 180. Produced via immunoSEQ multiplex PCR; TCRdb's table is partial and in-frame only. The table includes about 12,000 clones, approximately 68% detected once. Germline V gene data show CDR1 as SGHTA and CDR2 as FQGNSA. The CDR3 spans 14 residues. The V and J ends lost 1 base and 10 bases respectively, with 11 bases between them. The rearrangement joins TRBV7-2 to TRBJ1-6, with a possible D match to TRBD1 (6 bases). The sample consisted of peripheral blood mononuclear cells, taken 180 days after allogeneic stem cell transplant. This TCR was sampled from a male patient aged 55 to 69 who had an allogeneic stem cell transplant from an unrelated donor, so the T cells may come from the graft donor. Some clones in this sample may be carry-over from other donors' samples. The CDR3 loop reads CASSLGTEVSPLHF. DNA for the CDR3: TGTGCCAGCAGCTTAGGGACAGAGGTATCACCCCTCCACTTT.